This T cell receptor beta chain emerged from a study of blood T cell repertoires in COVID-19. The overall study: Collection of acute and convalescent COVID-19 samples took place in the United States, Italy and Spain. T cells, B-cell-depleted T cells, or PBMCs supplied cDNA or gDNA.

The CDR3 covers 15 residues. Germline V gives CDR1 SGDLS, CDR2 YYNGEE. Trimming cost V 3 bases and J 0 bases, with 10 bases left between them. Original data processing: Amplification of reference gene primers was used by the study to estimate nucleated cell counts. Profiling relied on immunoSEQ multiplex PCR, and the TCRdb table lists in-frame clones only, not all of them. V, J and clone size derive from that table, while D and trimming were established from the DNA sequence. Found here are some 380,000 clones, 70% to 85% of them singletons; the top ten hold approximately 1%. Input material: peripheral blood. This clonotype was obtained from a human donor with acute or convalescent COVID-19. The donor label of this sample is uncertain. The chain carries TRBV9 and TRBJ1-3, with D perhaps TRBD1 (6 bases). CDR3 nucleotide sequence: TGTGCCAGCAGCGCTGGACAGTTCTCTGGAAACACCATATATTTT. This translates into CASSAGQFSGNTIYF.